This TCR beta chain was captured by sequencing in a study of T-cell reconstitution after alpha-beta-depleted transplantation in children. Using unique molecular identifiers, the investigators prepared the TCRbeta library. One entry per CDR3 protein results from TCRdb running MiXCR on the PCR reads. The sample has hundreds of thousands of distinct CDR3 sequences, roughly 13% seen once. This clonotype was picked up a small number of times. Its antigen remains unknown. The CDR3 has 14 amino acids. With 4 bases removed from V and 9 bases from J, the gap between germline ends came to 17 bases. Germline CDR1 and CDR2: SGHRS and YFSETQ. The study's findings and limits: A year had passed since transplant, and T-cell counts and diversity by then came mostly from newly produced T cells. Some patients owed their high day-60 TCRbeta diversity to surviving recipient T cells and thymic progenitors.

This specimen consisted of PBMCs, mostly from graft donor cells, obtained 360 days after TCRalphabeta/CD19-depleted stem cell transplant. The V gene is TRBV5-1, the J gene TRBJ2-1; a possible D gene is TRBD2 (5 bases). The sequence derives from a male patient between 5 and 17 years old who had a stem cell transplant for acute myeloid leukemia, so the T cells may come from the graft donor. CDR3 in amino acids: CASSPEPLETEQFF. The DNA for the CDR3 is TGCGCCAGCAGCCCAGAGCCACTAGAGACTGAGCAGTTCTTC.